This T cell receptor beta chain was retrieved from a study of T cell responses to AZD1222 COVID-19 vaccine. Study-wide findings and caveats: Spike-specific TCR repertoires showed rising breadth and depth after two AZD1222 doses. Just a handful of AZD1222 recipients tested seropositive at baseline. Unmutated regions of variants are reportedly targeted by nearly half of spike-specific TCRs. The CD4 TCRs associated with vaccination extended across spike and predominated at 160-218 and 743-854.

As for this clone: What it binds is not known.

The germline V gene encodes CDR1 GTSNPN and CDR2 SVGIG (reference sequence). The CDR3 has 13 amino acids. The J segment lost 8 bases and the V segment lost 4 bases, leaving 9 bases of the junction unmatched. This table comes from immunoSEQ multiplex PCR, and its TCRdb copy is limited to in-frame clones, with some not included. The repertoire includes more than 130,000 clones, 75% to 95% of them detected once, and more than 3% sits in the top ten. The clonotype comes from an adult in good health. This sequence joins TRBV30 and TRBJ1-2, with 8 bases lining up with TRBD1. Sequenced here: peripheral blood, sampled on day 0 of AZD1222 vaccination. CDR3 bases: TGTGCCTGGAACGGAGGACAGGGCGACGGCTACACCTTC. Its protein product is CAWNGGQGDGYTF.